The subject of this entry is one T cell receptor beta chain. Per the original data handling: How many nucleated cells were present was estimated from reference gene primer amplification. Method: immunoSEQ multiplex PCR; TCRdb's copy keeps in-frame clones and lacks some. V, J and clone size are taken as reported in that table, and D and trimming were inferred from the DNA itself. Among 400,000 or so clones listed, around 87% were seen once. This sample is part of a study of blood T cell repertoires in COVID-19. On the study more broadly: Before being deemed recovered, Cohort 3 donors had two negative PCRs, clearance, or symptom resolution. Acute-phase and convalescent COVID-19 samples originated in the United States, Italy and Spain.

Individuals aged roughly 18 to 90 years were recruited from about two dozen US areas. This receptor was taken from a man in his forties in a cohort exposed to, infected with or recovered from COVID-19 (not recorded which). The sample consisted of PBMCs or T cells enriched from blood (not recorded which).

This CDR3 reads CSVERQSPGNTIYF. In DNA, the CDR3 is TGCAGCGTTGAAAGACAGTCTCCCGGAAACACCATATATTTT. J is TRBJ1-3 and V is TRBV29-1, with D possibly TRBD1 on 5 matching bases. Trimming cost V 2 bases and J 4 bases, with 12 bases left between them. CDR3 length equals 14 residues. The germline V gene has CDR1 SQVTM and CDR2 ANQGSEA.